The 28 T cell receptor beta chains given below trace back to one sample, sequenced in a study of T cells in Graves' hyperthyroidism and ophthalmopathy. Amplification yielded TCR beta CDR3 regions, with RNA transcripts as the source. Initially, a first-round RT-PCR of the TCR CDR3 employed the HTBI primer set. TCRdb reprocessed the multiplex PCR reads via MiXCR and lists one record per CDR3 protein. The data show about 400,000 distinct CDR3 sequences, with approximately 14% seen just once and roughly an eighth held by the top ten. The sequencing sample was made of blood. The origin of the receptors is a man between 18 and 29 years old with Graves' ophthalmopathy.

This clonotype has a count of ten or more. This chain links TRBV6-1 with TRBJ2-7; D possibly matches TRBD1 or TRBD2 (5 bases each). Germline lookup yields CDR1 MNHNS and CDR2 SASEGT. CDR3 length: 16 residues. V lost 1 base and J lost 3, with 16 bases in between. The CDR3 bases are TGTGCCAGCAGTGAAGGCCCCCGGGGCATCTACTACGAGCAGTACTTC. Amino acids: CASSEGPRGIYYEQYF.

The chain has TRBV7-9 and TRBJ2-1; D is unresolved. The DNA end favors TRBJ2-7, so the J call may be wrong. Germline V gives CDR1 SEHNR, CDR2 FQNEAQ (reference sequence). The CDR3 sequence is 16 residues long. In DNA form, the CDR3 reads TGTGCCAGCAGCTTCTCGCGAAGGAGCTCCTACAATGAGCAGTACTTC. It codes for CASSFSRRSSYNEQYF.

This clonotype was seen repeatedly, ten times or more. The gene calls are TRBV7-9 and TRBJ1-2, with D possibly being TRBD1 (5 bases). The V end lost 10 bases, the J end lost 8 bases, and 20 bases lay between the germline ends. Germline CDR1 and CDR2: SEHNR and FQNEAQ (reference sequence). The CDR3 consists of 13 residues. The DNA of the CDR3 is TGTGCCATCCCTTTGCGGGGACGGCGGGGCTACACCTTC. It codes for CAIPLRGRRGYTF.

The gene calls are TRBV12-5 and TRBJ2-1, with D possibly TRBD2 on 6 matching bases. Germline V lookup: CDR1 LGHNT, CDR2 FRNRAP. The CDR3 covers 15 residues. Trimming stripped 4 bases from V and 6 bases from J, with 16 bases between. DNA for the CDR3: TGTGCTAGTGGTTCTTCGGGAGATGCCTTCAATGAGCAGTTCTTC. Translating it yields CASGSSGDAFNEQFF. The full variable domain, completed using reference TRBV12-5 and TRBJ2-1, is DARVTQTPRHKVTEMGQEVTMRCQPILGHNTVFWYRQTMMQGLELLAYFRNRAPLDDSGMPKDRFSAEMPDATLATLKIQPSEPRDSAVYFCASGSSGDAFNEQFFGPGTRLTVL.

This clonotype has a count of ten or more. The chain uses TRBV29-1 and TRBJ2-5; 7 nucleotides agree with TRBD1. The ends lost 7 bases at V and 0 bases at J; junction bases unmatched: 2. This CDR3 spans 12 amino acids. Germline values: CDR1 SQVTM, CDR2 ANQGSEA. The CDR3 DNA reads TGCAGCGGACAGGGACACCAAGAGACCCAGTACTTC. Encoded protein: CSGQGHQETQYF. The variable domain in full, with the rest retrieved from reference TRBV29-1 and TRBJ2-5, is SAVISQKPSRDICQRGTSLTIQCQVDSQVTMMFWYRQQPGQSLTLIATANQGSEATYESGFVIDKFPISRPNLTFSTLTVSNMSPEDSSIYLCSGQGHQETQYFGPGTRLLVL.

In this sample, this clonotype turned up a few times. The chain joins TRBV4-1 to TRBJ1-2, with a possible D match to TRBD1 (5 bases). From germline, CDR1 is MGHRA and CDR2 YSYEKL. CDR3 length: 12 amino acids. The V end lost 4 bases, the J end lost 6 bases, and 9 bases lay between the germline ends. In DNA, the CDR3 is TGCGCCAGCAGCCCGGCAGGGAATGGCTACACCTTC. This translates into CASSPAGNGYTF.

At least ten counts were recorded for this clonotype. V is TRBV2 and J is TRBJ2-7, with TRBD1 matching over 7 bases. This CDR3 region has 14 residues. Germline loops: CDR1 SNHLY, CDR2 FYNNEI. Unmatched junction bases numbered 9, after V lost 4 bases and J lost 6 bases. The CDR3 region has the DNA TGTGCCAGCAGTGGAGACAGGGAATTCGCCGAGCAGTACTTC. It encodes CASSGDREFAEQYF.

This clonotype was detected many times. The CDR3 DNA is TGCGCCAGCAGCACAAAACCCCGGGACTCCAATGAGCAGTTCTTC. It translates to CASSTKPRDSNEQFF. This sequence joins TRBV5-1 and TRBJ2-1; a weak D match, TRBD2 (6 bases). CDR1 is SGHRS, CDR2 YFSETQ, per germline. The CDR3 has 15 residues. Trimming took 4 bases from V and 6 from J, leaving 17 bases between them.

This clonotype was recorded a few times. The CDR3 protein is CASSVDTSGRGYEQYF. CDR3 bases: TGTGCCAGCAGCGTAGACACTAGCGGGAGGGGTTACGAGCAGTACTTC. V usage is TRBV9 and J usage is TRBJ2-7; TRBD2 aligns across 13 bases. This CDR3 spans 16 amino acids. Germline V lookup: CDR1 SGDLS, CDR2 YYNGEE. V shed 0 bases, J shed 4 bases, and the junction held 4 bases outside the gene matches. The whole variable domain, remainder taken from reference TRBV9 and TRBJ2-7, is DSGVTQTPKHLITATGQRVTLRCSPRSGDLSVYWYQQSLDQGLQFLIQYYNGEERAKGNILERFSAQQFPDLHSELNLSSLELGDSALYFCASSVDTSGRGYEQYFGPGTRLTVT.

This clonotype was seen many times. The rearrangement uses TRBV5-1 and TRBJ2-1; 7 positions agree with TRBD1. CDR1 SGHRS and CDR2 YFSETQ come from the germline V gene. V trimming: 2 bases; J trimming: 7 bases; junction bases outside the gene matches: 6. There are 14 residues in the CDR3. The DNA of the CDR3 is TGCGCCAGCAGCTTCCAGGGGGTTCAAAATGAGCAGTTCTTC. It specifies CASSFQGVQNEQFF.

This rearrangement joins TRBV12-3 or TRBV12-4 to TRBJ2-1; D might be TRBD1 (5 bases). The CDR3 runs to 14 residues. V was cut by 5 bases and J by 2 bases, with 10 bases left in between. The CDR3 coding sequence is TGTGCCAGCAGTGTACAGGAACCCTACAATGAGCAGTTCTTC. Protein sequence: CASSVQEPYNEQFF.

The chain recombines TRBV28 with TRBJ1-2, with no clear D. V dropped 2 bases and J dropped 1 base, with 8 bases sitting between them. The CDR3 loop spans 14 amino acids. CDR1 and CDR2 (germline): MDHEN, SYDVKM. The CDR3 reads CASSLVPYNYGYTF. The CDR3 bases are TGTGCCAGCAGTTTAGTGCCCTATAACTATGGCTACACCTTC.

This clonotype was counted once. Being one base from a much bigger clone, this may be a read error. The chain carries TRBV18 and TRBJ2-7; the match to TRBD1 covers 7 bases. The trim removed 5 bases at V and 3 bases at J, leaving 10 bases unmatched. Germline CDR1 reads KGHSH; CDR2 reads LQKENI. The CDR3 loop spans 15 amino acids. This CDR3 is CASSKQGERLYEQYF. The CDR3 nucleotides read TGTGCCAGCTCAAAGCAGGGGGAGAGGCTCTACGAGCAGTACTTC.

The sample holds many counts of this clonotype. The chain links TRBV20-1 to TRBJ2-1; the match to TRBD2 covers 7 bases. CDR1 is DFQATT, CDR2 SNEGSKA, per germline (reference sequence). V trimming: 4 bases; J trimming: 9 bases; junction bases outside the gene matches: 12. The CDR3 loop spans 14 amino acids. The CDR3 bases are TGCAGTGCTACGTCCACGGGGACTAAGGCTGAGCAGTTCTTC. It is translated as CSATSTGTKAEQFF.

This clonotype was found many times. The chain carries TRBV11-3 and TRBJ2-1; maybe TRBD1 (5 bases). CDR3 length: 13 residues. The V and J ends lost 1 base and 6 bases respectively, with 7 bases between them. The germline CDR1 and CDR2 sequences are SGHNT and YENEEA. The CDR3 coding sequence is TGTGCCAGCAGCTTAGCAGGGCTCAATGAGCAGTTCTTC. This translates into CASSLAGLNEQFF.

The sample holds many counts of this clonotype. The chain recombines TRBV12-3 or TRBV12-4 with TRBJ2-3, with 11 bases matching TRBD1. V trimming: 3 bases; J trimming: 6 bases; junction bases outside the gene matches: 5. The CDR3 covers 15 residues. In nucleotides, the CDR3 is TGTGCCAGCAGTTTTTGGACAGGGGGCTTGGATACGCAGTATTTT. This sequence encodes CASSFWTGGLDTQYF.

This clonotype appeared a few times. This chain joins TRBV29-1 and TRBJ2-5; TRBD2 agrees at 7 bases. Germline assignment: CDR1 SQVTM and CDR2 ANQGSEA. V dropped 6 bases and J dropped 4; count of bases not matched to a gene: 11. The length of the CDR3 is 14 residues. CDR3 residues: CSVGGRQGGETQYF. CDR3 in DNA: TGCAGCGTGGGGGGGAGGCAGGGAGGAGAGACCCAGTACTTC.

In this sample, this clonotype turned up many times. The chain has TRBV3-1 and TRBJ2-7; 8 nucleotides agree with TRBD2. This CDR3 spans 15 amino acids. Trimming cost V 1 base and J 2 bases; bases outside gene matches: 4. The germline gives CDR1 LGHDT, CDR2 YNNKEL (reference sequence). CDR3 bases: TGTGCCAGCAGCCAAGTGGGGGGACTAGCCTACGAGCAGTACTTC. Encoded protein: CASSQVGGLAYEQYF.

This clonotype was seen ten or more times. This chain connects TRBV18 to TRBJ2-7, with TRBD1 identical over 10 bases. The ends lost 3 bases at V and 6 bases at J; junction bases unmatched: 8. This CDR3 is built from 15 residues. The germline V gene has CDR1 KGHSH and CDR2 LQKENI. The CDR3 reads CASSPVGTGDGEQYF. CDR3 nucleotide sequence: TGTGCCAGCTCACCCGTTGGGACAGGGGATGGCGAGCAGTACTTC. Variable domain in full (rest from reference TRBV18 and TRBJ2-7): NAGVMQNPRHLVRRRGQEARLRCSPMKGHSHVYWYRQLPEEGLKFMVYLQKENIIDESGMPKERFSAEFPKEGPSILRIQQVVRGDSAAYFCASSPVGTGDGEQYFGPGTRLTVT.

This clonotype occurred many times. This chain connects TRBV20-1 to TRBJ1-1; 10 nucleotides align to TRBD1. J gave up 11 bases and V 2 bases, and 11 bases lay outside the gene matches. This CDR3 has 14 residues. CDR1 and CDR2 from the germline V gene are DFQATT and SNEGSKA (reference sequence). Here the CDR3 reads CSARIGGQGISAFF. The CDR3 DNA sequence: TGCAGTGCTAGAATAGGGGGACAGGGGATTAGTGCTTTCTTT.

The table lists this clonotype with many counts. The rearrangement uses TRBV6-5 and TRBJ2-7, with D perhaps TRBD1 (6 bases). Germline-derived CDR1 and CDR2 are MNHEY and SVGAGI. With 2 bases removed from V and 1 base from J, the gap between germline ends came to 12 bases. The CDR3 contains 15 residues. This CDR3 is CASSYMRQASYEQYF. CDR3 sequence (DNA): TGTGCCAGCAGTTACATGAGACAGGCGTCCTACGAGCAGTACTTC.

This CDR3 reads CASSWVFEAFF. The CDR3 nucleotides read TGTGCCAGTAGTTGGGTATTTGAAGCTTTCTTT. This chain links TRBV19 with TRBJ1-1; no definite D call. Germline V lookup: CDR1 LNHDA, CDR2 SQIVND (reference sequence). Trimming pared 5 bases from V and 7 bases from J, leaving 8 bases between. The CDR3 sequence is 11 residues long.

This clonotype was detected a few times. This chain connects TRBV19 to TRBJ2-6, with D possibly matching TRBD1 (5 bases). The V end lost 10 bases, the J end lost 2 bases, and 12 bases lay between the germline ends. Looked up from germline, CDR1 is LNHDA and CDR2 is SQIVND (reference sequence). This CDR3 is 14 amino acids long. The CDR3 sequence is CATRWGAGANVLTF. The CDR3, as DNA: TGTGCCACCCGGTGGGGCGCTGGGGCCAACGTCCTGACTTTC.

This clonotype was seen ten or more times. The CDR3 coding sequence is TGTGCCAGCAGCTTAGATGGCACCGGGACAGGGTCTCTCTCCTATGGCTACACCTTC. Translating gives CASSLDGTGTGSLSYGYTF. This rearrangement joins TRBV11-2 to TRBJ1-2, with 9 bases matching TRBD1. CDR3 length: 19 amino acids. Germline trimming cut 0 bases from V and 4 bases from J; bases unmatched to any gene: 15. The germline CDR1 and CDR2 sequences are SGHAT and FQNNGV.

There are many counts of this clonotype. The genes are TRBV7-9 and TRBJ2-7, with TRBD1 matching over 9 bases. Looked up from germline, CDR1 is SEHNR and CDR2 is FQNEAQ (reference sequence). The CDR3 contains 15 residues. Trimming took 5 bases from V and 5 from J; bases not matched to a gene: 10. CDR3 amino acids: CASSKYTGGLDEQYF. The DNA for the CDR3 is TGTGCCAGCAGCAAATACACAGGGGGCTTGGACGAGCAGTACTTC.

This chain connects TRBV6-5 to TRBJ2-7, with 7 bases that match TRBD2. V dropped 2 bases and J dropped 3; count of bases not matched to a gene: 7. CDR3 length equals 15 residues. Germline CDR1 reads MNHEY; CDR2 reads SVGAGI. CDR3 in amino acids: CASSYGGEMDYEQYF. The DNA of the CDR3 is TGTGCCAGCAGTTACGGGGGGGAGATGGACTACGAGCAGTACTTC.

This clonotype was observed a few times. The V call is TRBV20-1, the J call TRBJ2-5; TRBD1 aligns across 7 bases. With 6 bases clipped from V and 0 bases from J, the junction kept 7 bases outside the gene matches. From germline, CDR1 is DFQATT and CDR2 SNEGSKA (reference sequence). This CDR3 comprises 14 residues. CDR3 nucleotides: TGCAGTGCGGGGATGACAGGGTACCAAGAGACCCAGTACTTC. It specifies CSAGMTGYQETQYF.

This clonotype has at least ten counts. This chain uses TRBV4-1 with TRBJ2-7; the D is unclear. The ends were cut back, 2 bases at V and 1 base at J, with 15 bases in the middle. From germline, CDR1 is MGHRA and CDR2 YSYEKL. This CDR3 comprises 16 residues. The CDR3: CASSQRSYWGSYEQYF. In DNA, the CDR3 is TGCGCCAGCAGCCAACGTAGTTACTGGGGTTCCTACGAGCAGTACTTC.